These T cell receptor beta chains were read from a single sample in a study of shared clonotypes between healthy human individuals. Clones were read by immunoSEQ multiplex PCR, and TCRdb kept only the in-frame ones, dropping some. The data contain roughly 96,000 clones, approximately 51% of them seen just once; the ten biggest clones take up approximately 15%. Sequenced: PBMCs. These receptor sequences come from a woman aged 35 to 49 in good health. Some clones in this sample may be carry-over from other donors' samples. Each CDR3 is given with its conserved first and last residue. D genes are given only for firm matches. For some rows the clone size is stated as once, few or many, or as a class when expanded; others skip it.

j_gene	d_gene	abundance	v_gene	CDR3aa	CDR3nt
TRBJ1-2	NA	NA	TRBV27	CASSFSDMGGGGYTF	TGTGCCAGCAGTTTCTCTGACATGGGAGGTGGTGGCTACACCTTC
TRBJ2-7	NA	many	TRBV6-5	CASSGPGHLSYEQYF	TGTGCCAGCAGTGGACCGGGACACCTCTCCTACGAGCAGTACTTC
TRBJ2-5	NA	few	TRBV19	CASSTHETQYF	TGTGCCAGTAGTACACACGAGACCCAGTACTTC
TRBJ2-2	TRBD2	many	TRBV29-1	CSVEETSGSGGELFF	TGCAGCGTTGAAGAAACTAGCGGGAGCGGCGGGGAGCTGTTTTTT
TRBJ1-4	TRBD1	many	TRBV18	CASSLGTGGTSNEKLFF	TGTGCCAGCTCACTCGGGACAGGGGGCACTTCTAATGAAAAACTGTTTTTT
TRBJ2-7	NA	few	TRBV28	CASTISGTTYEQYF	TGTGCCAGCACCATCTCCGGGACAACCTACGAGCAGTACTTC
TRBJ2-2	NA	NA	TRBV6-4	CASSSLSHNTGELFF	TGTGCCAGCAGCTCCCTTAGCCATAACACCGGGGAGCTGTTTTTT
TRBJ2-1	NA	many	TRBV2	CASSEQTGAGNEQFF	TGTGCCAGCAGTGAACAGACCGGTGCCGGCAATGAGCAGTTCTTC
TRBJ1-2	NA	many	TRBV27	CASRPGGLYGYTF	TGTGCCAGCAGGCCCGGGGGACTCTATGGCTACACCTTC
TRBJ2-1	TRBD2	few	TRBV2	CASRSRGGSPYNEQFF	TGTGCCAGCAGGTCCCGGGGGGGGTCCCCTTACAATGAGCAGTTCTTC
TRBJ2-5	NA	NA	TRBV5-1	CASSLDPGEGTQYF	TGCGCCAGCAGCTTGGATCCAGGGGAGGGGACCCAGTACTTC
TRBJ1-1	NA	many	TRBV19	CASSIMGERLTTEAFF	TGTGCCAGTAGTATAATGGGGGAACGCCTAACGACTGAAGCTTTCTTT
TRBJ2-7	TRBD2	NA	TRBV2	CAGGLAGVREQYF	TGTGCCGGGGGACTAGCGGGAGTTCGGGAGCAGTACTTC
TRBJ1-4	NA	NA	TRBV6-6	CASSVGAEPEKLFF	TGTGCCAGCAGTGTTGGGGCGGAACCCGAAAAACTGTTTTTT
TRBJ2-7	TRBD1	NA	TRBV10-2	CASRQGDREQYF	TGCGCCAGTAGGCAGGGGGACCGCGAGCAGTACTTC
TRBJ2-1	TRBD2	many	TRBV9	CASSVATRLAGGNEQFF	TGTGCCAGCAGCGTAGCCACGAGGCTAGCGGGAGGGAATGAGCAGTTCTTC
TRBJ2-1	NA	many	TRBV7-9	CASSLASDNEQFF	TGTGCCAGCAGCTTAGCTAGCGACAATGAGCAGTTCTTC
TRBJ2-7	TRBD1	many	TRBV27	CASSYLGGTGNSYEQYF	TGTGCCAGCAGTTACTTAGGTGGGACAGGCAATTCCTACGAGCAGTACTTC
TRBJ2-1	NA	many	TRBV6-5	CASSSRTDYNEQFF	TGTGCCAGCAGTTCCCGGACAGATTACAATGAGCAGTTCTTC
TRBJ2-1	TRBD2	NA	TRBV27	CASRQGTSGRYEQFF	TGTGCCAGCAGACAAGGGACTAGCGGGAGGTATGAGCAGTTCTTC
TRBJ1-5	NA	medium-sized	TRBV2	CASGTLSNQPQHF	TGTGCCAGCGGGACACTTAGCAATCAGCCCCAGCATTTT
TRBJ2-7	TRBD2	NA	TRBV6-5	CASSSRLAGGREQYF	TGTGCCAGCAGTTCTAGACTAGCGGGAGGACGCGAGCAGTACTTC
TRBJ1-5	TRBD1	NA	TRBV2	CASSQGQSNQPQHF	TGTGCCAGCAGCCAGGGACAGTCCAATCAGCCCCAGCATTTT
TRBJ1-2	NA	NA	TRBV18	CASSPERGPYGYTF	TGTGCCAGCTCTCCTGAGAGGGGCCCCTATGGCTACACCTTC
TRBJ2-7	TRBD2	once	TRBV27	CASRPGLAGYEQYF	TGTGCCAGCAGACCGGGACTAGCGGGTTACGAGCAGTACTTC
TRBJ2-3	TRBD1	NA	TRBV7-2	CASSWTGGTDTQYF	TGTGCCAGCAGCTGGACAGGGGGCACAGATACGCAGTATTTT
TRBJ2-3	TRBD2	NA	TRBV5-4	CASSARLAGGGDTQYF	TGTGCCAGCAGCGCCCGTCTAGCGGGAGGAGGAGATACGCAGTATTTT
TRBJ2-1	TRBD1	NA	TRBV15	CATSRDFSTGSGLRYNEQFF	TGTGCCACCAGCAGGGATTTTTCGACAGGGTCGGGTTTACGCTACAATGAGCAGTTCTTC
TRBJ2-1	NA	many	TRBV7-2	CARSDLRDNGQFF	TGTGCCAGGTCCGATCTACGGGACAATGGGCAGTTCTTC
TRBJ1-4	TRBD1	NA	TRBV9	CASSAMTGGESNEKLFF	TGTGCCAGCAGCGCCATGACAGGGGGCGAGTCTAATGAAAAACTGTTTTTT
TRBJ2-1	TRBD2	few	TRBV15	CATSRDLFIGGTTPYNEQFF	TGTGCCACCAGCAGAGATCTCTTTATTGGCGGGACTACCCCATACAATGAGCAGTTCTTC
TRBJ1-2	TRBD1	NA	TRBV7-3	CASSLRQGNYGYTF	TGTGCCAGCAGCCTCCGACAGGGAAACTATGGCTACACCTTC
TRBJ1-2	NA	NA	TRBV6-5	CASSFGAANYGYTF	TGTGCCAGCAGTTTTGGCGCCGCTAACTATGGCTACACCTTC
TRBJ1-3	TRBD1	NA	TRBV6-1	CASSEGDRGGGNTIYF	TGTGCCAGCAGTGAAGGGGACAGGGGAGGTGGAAACACCATATATTTT
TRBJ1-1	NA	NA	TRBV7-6	CASSLGSNTEAFF	TGTGCCAGCAGCTTAGGGTCTAACACTGAAGCTTTCTTT
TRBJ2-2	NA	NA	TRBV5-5	CASSLVRGSPGELFF	TGTGCCAGCAGCTTGGTTCGAGGGTCCCCCGGGGAGCTGTTTTTT
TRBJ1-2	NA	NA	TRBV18	CASTPQQVQGYGYTF	TGTGCCAGCACCCCTCAACAGGTTCAGGGCTATGGCTACACCTTC
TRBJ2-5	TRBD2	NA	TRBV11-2	CASSFRLAGGGETQYF	TGTGCCAGCAGCTTCAGACTAGCGGGAGGGGGAGAGACCCAGTACTTC
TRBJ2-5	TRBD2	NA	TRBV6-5	CASSSGLANQETQYF	TGTGCCAGCAGTTCCGGACTAGCGAACCAAGAGACCCAGTACTTC
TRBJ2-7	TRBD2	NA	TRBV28	CASSSPRGSSYEQYF	TGTGCCAGCAGTTCCCCACGCGGGAGCTCCTACGAGCAGTACTTC
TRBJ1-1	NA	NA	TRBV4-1	CASSLLYTEAFF	TGCGCCAGCAGCCTCCTGTACACTGAAGCCTTCTTT
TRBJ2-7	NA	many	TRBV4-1	CASSQVGGYEQYF	TGCGCCAGCAGCCAAGTAGGTGGCTACGAGCAGTACTTC
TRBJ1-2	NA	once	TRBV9	CASSDRFSSAGYTF	TGTGCCAGCAGCGACAGGTTTTCCTCGGCTGGCTACACCTTC
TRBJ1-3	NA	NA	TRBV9	CASSVDGGVAGNTIYF	TGTGCCAGCAGCGTAGACGGGGGGGTTGCTGGAAACACCATATATTTT
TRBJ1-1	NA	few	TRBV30	CAWSRSVRAFF	TGTGCCTGGAGTCGCAGCGTGAGGGCTTTCTTT
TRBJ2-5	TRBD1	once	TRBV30	CAWATGTGVWETQYF	TGTGCCTGGGCCACCGGGACAGGGGTATGGGAGACCCAGTACTTC
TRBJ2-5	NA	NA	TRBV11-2	CASSQEKETQYF	TGTGCCAGCAGCCAGGAAAAAGAGACCCAGTACTTC